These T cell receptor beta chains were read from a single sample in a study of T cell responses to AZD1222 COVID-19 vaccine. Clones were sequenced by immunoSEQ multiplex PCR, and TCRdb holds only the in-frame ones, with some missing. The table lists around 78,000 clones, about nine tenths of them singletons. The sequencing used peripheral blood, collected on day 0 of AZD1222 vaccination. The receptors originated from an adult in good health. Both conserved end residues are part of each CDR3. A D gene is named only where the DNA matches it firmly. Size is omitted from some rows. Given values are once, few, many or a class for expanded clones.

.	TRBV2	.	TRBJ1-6	CASSEGGVSPLHF	TGTGCCAGCAGTGAGGGAGGGGTTTCACCCCTCCACTTT
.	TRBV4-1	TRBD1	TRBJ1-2	CASSQGQGGYGYTF	TGCGCCAGCAGCCAGGGACAGGGGGGATATGGCTACACCTTC
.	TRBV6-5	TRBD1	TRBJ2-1	CASTPGTGGYNEQFF	TGTGCCAGCACCCCCGGGACAGGGGGTTACAATGAGCAGTTCTTC
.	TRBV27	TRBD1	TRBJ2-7	CASSSQDRLISEQYF	TGTGCCAGCAGTTCCCAGGACAGGCTGATTAGCGAGCAGTACTTC
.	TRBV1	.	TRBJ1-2	CTSSPRWSARNNYGYTF	TGCACCAGCAGCCCCCGATGGTCTGCGAGGAACAACTATGGCTACACCTTC
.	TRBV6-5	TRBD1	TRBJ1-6	CASRLDRGGSPLHF	TGTGCCAGCAGGCTAGACAGGGGTGGATCACCCCTCCACTTT
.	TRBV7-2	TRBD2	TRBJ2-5	CASSLRGGETQYF	TGTGCCAGCAGCTTGCGGGGGGGTGAGACCCAGTACTTC
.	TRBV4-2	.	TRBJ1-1	CASSPGDFQDTEAFF	TGTGCCAGCAGCCCGGGGGACTTCCAGGACACTGAAGCTTTCTTT
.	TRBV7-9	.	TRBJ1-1	CASSFSDNFNTEAFF	TGTGCCAGCAGCTTTTCGGACAACTTCAACACTGAAGCTTTCTTT
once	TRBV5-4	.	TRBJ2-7	CASSLEKTSYEQYF	TGTGCCAGCAGCTTGGAAAAGACCTCCTACGAGCAGTACTTC
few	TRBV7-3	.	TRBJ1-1	CASSSQGPGTEAFF	TGTGCCAGCAGCTCTCAGGGGCCGGGCACTGAAGCTTTCTTT
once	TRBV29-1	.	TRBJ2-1	CSVAGGWSGGYNEQFF	TGCAGCGTGGCAGGGGGCTGGAGCGGGGGTTACAATGAGCAGTTCTTC
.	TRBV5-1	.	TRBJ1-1	CASSLIPGSNTEAFF	TGCGCCAGCAGCTTGATCCCCGGGTCGAACACTGAAGCTTTCTTT
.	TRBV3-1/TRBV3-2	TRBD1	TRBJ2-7	CASSQPGQSYEQYF	TGTGCCAGCAGCCAACCGGGACAGTCCTACGAGCAGTACTTC
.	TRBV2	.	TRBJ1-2	CASRTVNYGYTF	TGTGCCAGCAGGACAGTCAACTATGGCTACACCTTC
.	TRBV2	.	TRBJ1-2	CASSVTGSRNRYTF	TGTGCCAGCAGTGTTACAGGGTCGCGGAATCGCTACACCTTC
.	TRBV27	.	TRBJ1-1	CASSLGPITEAFF	TGTGCCAGCAGTTTGGGGCCGATCACTGAAGCTTTCTTT
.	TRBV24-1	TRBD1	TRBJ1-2	CATSDWTGGGYTF	TGTGCCACCAGTGATTGGACAGGGGGCGGCTACACCTTC
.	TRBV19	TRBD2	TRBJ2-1	CASSSPPAGGNPGEQFF	TGTGCCAGTAGTTCCCCTCCGGCGGGGGGGAACCCAGGTGAGCAGTTCTTC
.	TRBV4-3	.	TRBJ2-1	CASSQGVAGRWDNEQFF	TGCGCCAGCAGCCAAGGTGTGGCAGGGCGGTGGGACAATGAGCAGTTCTTC
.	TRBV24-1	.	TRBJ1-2	CAAEVTGSYGYTF	TGTGCCGCCGAAGTGACAGGTTCATATGGCTACACCTTC
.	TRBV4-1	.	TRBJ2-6	CASSQDQVSSGANVLTF	TGCGCCAGCAGCCAAGATCAGGTTAGCTCTGGGGCCAACGTCCTGACTTTC
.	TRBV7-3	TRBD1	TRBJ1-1	CASSLQGTGNTEAFF	TGTGCCAGCAGCCTCCAGGGGACAGGGAACACTGAAGCTTTCTTT
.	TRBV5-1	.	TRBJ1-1	CASSLSENTEAFF	TGCGCCAGCAGCTTATCTGAGAACACTGAAGCTTTCTTT
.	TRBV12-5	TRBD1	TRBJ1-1	CASGLVGPDRVRTEAFF	TGTGCTAGTGGTTTGGTAGGCCCAGACAGGGTAAGGACTGAAGCTTTCTTT
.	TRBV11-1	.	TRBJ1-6	CASSLRAFLSPLHF	TGTGCCAGCAGCTTAAGGGCCTTCCTCTCACCCCTCCACTTT
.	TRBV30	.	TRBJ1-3	CAWSSGGYWNTIYF	TGTGCCTGGAGTTCCGGGGGCTATTGGAACACCATATATTTT
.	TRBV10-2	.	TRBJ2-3	CASSERGSTDTQYF	TGCGCCAGCAGTGAGAGGGGGAGCACAGATACGCAGTATTTT
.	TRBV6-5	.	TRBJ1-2	CASGSTAISIYGYTF	TGTGCCAGCGGATCGACAGCTATTTCCATCTATGGCTACACCTTC
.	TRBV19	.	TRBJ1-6	CASSRRSGAVSPLHF	TGTGCCAGTAGTCGGAGGTCGGGGGCGGTTTCACCCCTCCACTTT
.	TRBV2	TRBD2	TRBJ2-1	CASRRSGGENEQFF	TGTGCCAGCAGACGTAGCGGGGGGGAAAATGAGCAGTTCTTC
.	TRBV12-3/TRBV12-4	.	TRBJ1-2	CASSLSGFDGYTF	TGTGCCAGCAGTTTATCAGGGTTCGATGGCTACACCTTC
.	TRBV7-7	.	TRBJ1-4	CASSPTVNNEKLFF	TGTGCCAGCAGTCCGACAGTTAATAATGAAAAACTGTTTTTT
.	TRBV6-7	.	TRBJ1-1	CASSYSKGGTEAFF	TGTGCCAGCAGTTACTCGAAAGGGGGTACTGAAGCTTTCTTT
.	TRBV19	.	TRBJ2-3	CASRAWTSSDTQYF	TGTGCCAGTAGAGCATGGACATCGTCAGATACGCAGTATTTT
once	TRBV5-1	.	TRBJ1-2	CASSLTDNYGYTF	TGCGCCAGCAGCTTGACCGACAACTATGGCTACACCTTC
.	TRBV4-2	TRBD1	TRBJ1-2	CASSQDQRTGGHPAYGYTF	TGTGCCAGCAGCCAAGACCAAAGGACAGGGGGGCATCCTGCTTATGGCTACACCTTC
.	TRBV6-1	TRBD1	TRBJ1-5	CASSERQGYQPQHF	TGTGCCAGCAGTGAAAGACAGGGTTATCAGCCCCAGCATTTT
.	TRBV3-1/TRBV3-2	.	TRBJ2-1	CASSQDVYAPVFF	TGTGCCAGCAGCCAAGATGTGTACGCGCCGGTGTTCTTC
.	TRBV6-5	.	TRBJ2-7	CASNRGLYEQYF	TGTGCCAGCAACCGGGGTCTATACGAGCAGTACTTC
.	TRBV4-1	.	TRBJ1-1	CASSPLLGLGGMNTEAFF	TGCGCCAGCAGCCCACTTTTAGGGTTGGGGGGAATGAACACTGAAGCTTTCTTT
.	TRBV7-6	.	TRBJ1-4	CASSPKPTGVNEKLFF	TGTGCCAGCAGCCCAAAACCGACGGGAGTTAATGAAAAACTGTTTTTT
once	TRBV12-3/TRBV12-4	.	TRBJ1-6	CASSLLGDSPLHF	TGTGCCAGCAGTTTATTGGGGGATTCACCCCTCCACTTT
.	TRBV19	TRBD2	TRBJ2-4	CASSRTSGGENIQYF	TGTGCCAGTAGTAGGACTAGCGGGGGAGAAAACATTCAGTACTTC